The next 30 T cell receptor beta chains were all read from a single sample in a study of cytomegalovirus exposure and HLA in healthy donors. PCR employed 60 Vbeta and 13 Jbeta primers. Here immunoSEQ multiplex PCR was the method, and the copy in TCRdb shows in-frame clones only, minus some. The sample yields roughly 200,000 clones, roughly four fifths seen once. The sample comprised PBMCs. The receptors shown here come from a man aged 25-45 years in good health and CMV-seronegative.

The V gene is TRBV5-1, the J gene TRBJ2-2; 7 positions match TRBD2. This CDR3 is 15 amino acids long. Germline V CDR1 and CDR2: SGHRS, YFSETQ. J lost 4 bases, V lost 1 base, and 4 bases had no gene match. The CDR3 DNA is TGCGCCAGCAGCTTGAGCGGGACCTTCACCGGGGAGCTGTTTTTT. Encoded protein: CASSLSGTFTGELFF. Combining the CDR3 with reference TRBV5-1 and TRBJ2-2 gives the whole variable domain KAGVTQTPRYLIKTRGQQVTLSCSPISGHRSVSWYQQTPGQGLQFLFEYFSETQRNKGNFPGRFSGRQFSNSRSEMNVSTLELGDSALYLCASSLSGTFTGELFFGEGSRLTVL.

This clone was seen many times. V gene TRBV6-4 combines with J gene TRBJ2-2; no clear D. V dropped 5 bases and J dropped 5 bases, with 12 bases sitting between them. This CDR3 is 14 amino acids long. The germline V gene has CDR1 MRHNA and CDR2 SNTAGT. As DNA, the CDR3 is TGTGCCAGCAGTCTAGGCCCCGAGACCGGGGAGCTGTTTTTT. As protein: CASSLGPETGELFF.

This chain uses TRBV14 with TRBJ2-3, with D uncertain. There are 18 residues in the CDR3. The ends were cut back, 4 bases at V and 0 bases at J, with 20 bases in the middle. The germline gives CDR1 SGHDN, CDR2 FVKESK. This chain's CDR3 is CASSPESSWATSTDTQYF. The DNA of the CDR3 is TGTGCCAGCAGCCCGGAAAGTTCTTGGGCCACTAGCACAGATACGCAGTATTTT.

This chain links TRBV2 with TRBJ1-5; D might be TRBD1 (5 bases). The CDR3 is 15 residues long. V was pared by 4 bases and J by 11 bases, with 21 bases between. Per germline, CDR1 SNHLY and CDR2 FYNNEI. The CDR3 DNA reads TGTGCCAGCAGTGGAAGGGGCCTACGGTCCGTGGCCCAGCATTTT. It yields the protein CASSGRGLRSVAQHF.

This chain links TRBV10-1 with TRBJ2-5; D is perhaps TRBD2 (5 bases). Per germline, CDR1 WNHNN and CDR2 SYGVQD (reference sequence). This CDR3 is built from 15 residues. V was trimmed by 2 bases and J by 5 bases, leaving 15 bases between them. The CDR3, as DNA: TGCGCCAGCAGTGAGAACCTTGGGGAGTCGGAGACCCAGTACTTC. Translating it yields CASSENLGESETQYF.

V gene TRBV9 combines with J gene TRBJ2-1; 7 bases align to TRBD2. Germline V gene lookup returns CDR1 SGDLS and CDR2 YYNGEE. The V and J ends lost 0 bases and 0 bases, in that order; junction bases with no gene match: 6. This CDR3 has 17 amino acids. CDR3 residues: CASSVGGGFSSYNEQFF. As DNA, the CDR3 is TGTGCCAGCAGCGTAGGGGGGGGATTCAGCTCCTACAATGAGCAGTTCTTC.

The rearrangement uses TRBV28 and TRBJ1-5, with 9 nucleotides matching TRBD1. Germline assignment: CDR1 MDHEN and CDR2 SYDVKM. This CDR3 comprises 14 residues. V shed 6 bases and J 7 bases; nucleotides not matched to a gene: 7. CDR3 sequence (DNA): TGTGCCAGCAGCCCCAACAGGGGGCAGCAGCCCCAGCATTTT. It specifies CASSPNRGQQPQHF.

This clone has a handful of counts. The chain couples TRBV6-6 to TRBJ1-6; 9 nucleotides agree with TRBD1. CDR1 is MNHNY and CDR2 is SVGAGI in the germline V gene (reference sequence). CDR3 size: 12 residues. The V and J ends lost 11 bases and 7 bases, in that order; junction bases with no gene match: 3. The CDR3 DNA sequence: TGTGCCGGCGGACAGGGGAATTCACCCCTCCACTTT. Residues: CAGGQGNSPLHF.

CDR3 region: CASSLGTSERDTQYF. The CDR3 DNA sequence: TGTGCCAGCAGCTTGGGAACTAGCGAGAGAGATACGCAGTATTTT. V usage is TRBV5-4 and J usage is TRBJ2-3; 7 bases are a match to TRBD2. The V segment lost 0 bases and the J segment 5 bases; nucleotides outside the gene matches: 6. Germline V gene lookup returns CDR1 SGHNT and CDR2 YYREEE (reference sequence). The CDR3 has 15 residues.

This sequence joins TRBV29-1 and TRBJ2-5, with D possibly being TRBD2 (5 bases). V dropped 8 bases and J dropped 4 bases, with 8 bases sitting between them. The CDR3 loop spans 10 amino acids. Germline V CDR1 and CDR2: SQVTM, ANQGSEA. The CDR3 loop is CSTAGETQYF. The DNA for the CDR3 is TGCAGCACGGCGGGAGAGACCCAGTACTTC.

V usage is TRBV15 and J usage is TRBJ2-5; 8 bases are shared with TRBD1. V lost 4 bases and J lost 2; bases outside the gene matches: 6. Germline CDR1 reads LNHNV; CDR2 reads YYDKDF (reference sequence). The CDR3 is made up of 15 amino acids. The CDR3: CATSNGQGNQETQYF. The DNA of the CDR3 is TGTGCCACCAGCAACGGACAGGGAAATCAAGAGACCCAGTACTTC.

As DNA, the CDR3 is TGTGCCAGCAGTAAATCAGGGGTCACCGGGGAGCTGTTTTTT. It specifies CASSKSGVTGELFF. The chain is built from TRBV6-1 and TRBJ2-2, with a weak D call TRBD1 (6 bases). The CDR3 spans 14 residues. Trimming pared 5 bases from V and 4 bases from J, leaving 11 bases between. CDR1 MNHNS and CDR2 SASEGT come from the germline V gene.

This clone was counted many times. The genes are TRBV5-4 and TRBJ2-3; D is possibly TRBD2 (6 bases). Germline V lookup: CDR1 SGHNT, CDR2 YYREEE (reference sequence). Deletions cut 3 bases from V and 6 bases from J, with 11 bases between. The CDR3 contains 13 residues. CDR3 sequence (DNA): TGTGCCAGCAGCTCGGGACTTTCGGATACGCAGTATTTT. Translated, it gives CASSSGLSDTQYF. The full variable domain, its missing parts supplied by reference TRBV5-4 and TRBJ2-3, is ETGVTQSPTHLIKTRGQQVTLRCSSQSGHNTVSWYQQALGQGPQFIFQYYREEENGRGNFPPRFSGLQFPNYSSELNVNALELDDSALYLCASSSGLSDTQYFGPGTRLTVL.

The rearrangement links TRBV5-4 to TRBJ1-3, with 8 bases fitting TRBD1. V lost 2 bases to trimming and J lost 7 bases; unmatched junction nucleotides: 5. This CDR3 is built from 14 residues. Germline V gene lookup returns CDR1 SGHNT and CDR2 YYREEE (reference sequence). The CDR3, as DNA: TGTGCCAGCAGCTTCGGACAGGGAAGGAACACCATATATTTT. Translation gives CASSFGQGRNTIYF.

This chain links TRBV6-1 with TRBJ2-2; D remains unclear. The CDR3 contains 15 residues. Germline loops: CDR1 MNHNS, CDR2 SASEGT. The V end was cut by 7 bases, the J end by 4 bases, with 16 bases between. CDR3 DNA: TGTGCCAGCACCCCCACTGTGACATTCACCGGGGAGCTGTTTTTT. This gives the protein CASTPTVTFTGELFF.

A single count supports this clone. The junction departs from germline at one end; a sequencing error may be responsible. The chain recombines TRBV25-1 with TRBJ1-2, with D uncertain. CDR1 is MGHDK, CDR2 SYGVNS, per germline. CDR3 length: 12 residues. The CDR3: CASSQAPGFFAF. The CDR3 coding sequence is TGTGCCAGCAGCCAAGCCCCGGGATTCTTCGCCTTC.

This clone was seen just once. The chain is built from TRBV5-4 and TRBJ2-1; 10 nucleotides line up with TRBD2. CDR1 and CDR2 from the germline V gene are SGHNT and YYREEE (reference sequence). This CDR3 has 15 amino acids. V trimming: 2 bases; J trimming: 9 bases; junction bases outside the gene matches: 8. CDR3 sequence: CASSFPAGGPSEQFF. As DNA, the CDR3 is TGTGCCAGCAGCTTCCCAGCGGGAGGGCCAAGTGAGCAGTTCTTC. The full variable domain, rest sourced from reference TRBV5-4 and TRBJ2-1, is ETGVTQSPTHLIKTRGQQVTLRCSSQSGHNTVSWYQQALGQGPQFIFQYYREEENGRGNFPPRFSGLQFPNYSSELNVNALELDDSALYLCASSFPAGGPSEQFFGPGTRLTVL.

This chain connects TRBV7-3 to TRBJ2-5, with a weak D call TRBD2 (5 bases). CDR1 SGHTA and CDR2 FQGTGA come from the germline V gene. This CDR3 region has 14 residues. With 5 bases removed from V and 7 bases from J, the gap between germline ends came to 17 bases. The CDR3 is CASSPAGLAGTQYF. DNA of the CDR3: TGTGCCAGCAGCCCCGCGGGCCTTGCAGGGACCCAGTACTTC. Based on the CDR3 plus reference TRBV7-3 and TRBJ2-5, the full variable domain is GAGVSQTPSNKVTEKGKYVELRCDPISGHTALYWYRQSLGQGPEFLIYFQGTGAADDSGLPNDRFFAVRPEGSVSTLKIQRTERGDSAVYLCASSPAGLAGTQYFGPGTRLLVL.

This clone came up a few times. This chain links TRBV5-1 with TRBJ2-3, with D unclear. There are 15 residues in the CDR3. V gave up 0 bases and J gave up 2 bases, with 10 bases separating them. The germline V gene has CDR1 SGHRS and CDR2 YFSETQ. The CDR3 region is CASSLEKRYTDTQYF. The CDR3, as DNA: TGCGCCAGCAGCTTGGAGAAGCGATACACAGATACGCAGTATTTT.

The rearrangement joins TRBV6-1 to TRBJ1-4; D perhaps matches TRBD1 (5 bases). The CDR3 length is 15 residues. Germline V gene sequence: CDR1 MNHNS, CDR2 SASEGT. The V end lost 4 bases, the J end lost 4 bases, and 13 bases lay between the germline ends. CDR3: CASSGGTGINEKLFF. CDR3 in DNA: TGTGCCAGCAGTGGGGGTACAGGCATTAATGAAAAACTGTTTTTT.

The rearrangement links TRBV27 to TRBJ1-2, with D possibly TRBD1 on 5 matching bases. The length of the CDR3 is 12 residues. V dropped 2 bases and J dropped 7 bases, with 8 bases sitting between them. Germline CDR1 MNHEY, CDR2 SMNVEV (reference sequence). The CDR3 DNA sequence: TGTGCCAGCAGTTTACGGGGGATTGGCTACACCTTC. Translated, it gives CASSLRGIGYTF.

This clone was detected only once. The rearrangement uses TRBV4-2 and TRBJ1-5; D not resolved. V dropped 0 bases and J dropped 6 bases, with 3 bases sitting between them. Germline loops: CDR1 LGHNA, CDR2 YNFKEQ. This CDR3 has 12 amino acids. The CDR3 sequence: CASSQDSQPQHF. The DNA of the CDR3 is TGTGCCAGCAGCCAAGACAGTCAGCCCCAGCATTTT.

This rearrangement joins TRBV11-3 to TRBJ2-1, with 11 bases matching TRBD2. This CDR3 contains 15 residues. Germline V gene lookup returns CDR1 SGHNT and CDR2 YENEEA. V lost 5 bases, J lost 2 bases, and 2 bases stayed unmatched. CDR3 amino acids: CASSRLAGTYNEQFF. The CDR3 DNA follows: TGTGCCAGCAGCCGACTAGCGGGAACCTACAATGAGCAGTTCTTC.

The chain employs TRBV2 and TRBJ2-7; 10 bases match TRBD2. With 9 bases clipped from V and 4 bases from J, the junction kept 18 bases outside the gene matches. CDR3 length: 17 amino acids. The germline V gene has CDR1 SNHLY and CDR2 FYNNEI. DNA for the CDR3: TGTGCCAGTAGCCCAGGGGGACTAGCGCACCGGGGGTACGAGCAGTACTTC. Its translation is CASSPGGLAHRGYEQYF. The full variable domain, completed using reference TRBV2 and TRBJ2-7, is EPEVTQTPSHQVTQMGQEVILRCVPISNHLYFYWYRQILGQKVEFLVSFYNNEISEKSEIFDDQFSVERPDGSNFTLKIRSTKLEDSAMYFCASSPGGLAHRGYEQYFGPGTRLTVT.

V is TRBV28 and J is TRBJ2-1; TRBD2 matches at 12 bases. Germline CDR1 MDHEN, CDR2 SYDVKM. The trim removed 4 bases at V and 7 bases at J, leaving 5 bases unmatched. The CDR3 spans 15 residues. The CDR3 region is CASSSSGRGRNEQFF. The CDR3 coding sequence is TGTGCCAGCAGTTCTAGCGGGAGGGGTAGGAATGAGCAGTTCTTC.

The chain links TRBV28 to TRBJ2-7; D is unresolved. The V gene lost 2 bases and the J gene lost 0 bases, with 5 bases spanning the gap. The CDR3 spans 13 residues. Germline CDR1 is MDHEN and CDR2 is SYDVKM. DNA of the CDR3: TGTGCCAGCAGTTTACGGTCCTCCTACGAGCAGTACTTC. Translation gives CASSLRSSYEQYF.

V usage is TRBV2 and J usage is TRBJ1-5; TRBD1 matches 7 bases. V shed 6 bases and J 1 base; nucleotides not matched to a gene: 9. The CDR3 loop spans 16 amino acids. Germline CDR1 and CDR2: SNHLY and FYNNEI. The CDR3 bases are TGTGCCAGCAGACCCAGGACAGGTCCAAGCAATCAGCCCCAGCATTTT. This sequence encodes CASRPRTGPSNQPQHF. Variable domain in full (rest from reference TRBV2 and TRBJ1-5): EPEVTQTPSHQVTQMGQEVILRCVPISNHLYFYWYRQILGQKVEFLVSFYNNEISEKSEIFDDQFSVERPDGSNFTLKIRSTKLEDSAMYFCASRPRTGPSNQPQHFGDGTRLSIL.

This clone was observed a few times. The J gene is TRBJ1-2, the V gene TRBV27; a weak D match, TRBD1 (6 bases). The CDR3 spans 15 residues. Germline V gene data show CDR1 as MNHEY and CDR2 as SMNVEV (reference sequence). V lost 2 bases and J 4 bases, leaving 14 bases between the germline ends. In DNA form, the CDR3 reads TGTGCCAGCAGTTTAAAATCGACAGGTCGCTATGGCTACACCTTC. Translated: CASSLKSTGRYGYTF.

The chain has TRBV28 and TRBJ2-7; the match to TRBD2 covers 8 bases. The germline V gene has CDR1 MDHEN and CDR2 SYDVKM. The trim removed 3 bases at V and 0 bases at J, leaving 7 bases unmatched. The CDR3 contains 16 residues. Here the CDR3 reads CASSFTLAGLSYEQYF. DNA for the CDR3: TGTGCCAGCAGTTTCACGCTAGCGGGTCTCTCCTACGAGCAGTACTTC. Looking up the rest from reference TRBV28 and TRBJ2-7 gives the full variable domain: DVKVTQSSRYLVKRTGEKVFLECVQDMDHENMFWYRQDPGLGLRLIYFSYDVKMKEKGDIPEGYSVSREKKERFSLILESASTNQTSMYLCASSFTLAGLSYEQYFGPGTRLTVT.

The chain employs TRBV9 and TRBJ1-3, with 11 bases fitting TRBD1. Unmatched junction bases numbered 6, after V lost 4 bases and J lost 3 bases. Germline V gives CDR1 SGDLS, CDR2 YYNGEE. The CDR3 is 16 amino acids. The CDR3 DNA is TGTGCCAGCAGCCCAGAGGACAGGGGGCTTGGAAACACCATATATTTT. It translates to CASSPEDRGLGNTIYF.